This record covers a single TCR beta chain. Its antigen is as yet unknown. This CDR3 spans 16 amino acids. V shed 0 bases and J shed 8 bases, with 19 bases lying between them. This sample was taken from a study of shared clonotypes between healthy human individuals. Points from the study as a whole: Read depth was anticipated to influence clonotype sharing among donors.

Generated by immunoSEQ multiplex PCR, the TCRdb table keeps only in-frame clones and is missing some. The sample shows approximately 2.5 million clones, around 90% of them seen only once. The chain carries TRBV5-3 and TRBJ2-3, with a tentative D call TRBD2 (5 bases). TRBV5-3 is marked as an open reading frame, function uncertain. The TCR sequence derives from a man in his late teens or twenties in good health. The source material was naive CD4+ T cells sorted from blood. The sample's subset: CD45RA+ positively selected. This chain's CDR3 is CARSLGGCDDEGTQYF. The CDR3 DNA reads TGTGCCAGAAGCTTGGGAGGGTGCGACGATGAAGGTACGCAGTATTTT.